This TCR beta chain was obtained from a study of CD8+ T cells in alopecia areata. V was trimmed by 3 bases and J by 0 bases, leaving 16 bases between them. The germline V gene has CDR1 SGDLS and CDR2 YYNGEE. The CDR3 runs 18 residues. RNA was extracted and reverse transcribed into cDNA as the sequencing template. TCRdb keeps only in-frame clones here, not all; method: immunoSEQ multiplex PCR. The table lists fewer than 150,000 clones, 58% of them singletons. Alopecia areata patients provided lesional scalp punch biopsies and peripheral blood, both collected for the study. Notes on this clone: What it binds is not known.

Regarding the study as a whole: Scalp sample sequencing also detects resident alphabeta T cells of normal skin. Relative to normal scalp, lesional scalp, especially alopecia totalis/universalis, showed higher clonality.

The clonotype comes from a human donor with alopecia areata. The sample was CD4+ T cells sorted from blood, taken at week 0. The chain has TRBV9 and TRBJ2-6; D uncertain. DNA of the CDR3: TGTGCCAGCAGCGCGGTAATTGGGGTGCGCTCTGGGGCCAACGTCCTGACTTTC. Amino acid sequence: CASSAVIGVRSGANVLTF.